Each of the 7 T cell receptor beta chains below was sequenced from the same sample in a study of molecular identifiers for immune sequencing clone quantification. TCRdb reanalysed the PCR reads using MiXCR and keeps one entry per CDR3 protein. The sample lists under 800,000 distinct CDR3 sequences; 25% were seen once. Source material: naive CD8+ T cells from blood, with Jurkat cell RNA spiked in. Subset noted: FACS-sorted CD8+CD4-CCR7+CD45RA+ naive T cells. All receptors come from a human donor in good health. Some libraries in this study had Jurkat cell RNA spiked in.

Concerning this clonotype itself: An end of the junction does not agree with germline; a read error may underlie this. V usage is TRBV12-3 or TRBV12-4 and J usage is TRBJ2-1; perhaps TRBD1 as D (5 bases). This CDR3 is built from 13 residues. The CDR3 sequence: CDSSLDSRAGKFF. CDR3 nucleotide sequence: TGTGACAGCAGTCTCGACAGTAGAGCAGGGAAGTTCTTC.

This chain connects TRBV2 to TRBJ1-1; the match to TRBD1 covers 10 bases. J gave up 6 bases and V 4 bases, and 8 bases lay outside the gene matches. Germline CDR1 SNHLY, CDR2 FYNNEI. The CDR3 extends over 15 amino acids. CDR3 protein: CASSGWDRGYAEAFF. In nucleotides, the CDR3 is TGTGCCAGCAGTGGATGGGACAGGGGATACGCTGAAGCTTTCTTT.

This clonotype was counted many times. The rearrangement links TRBV5-1 to TRBJ2-7, with TRBD2 matching 8 bases. The CDR3 length is 15 residues. The trim removed 4 bases at V and 2 bases at J, leaving 8 bases unmatched. Germline V gene lookup returns CDR1 SGHRS and CDR2 YFSETQ. CDR3 DNA sequence: TGCGCCAGCAGCCTCAGCGGGGGTTACCCCTACGAGCAGTACTTC. Its translation: CASSLSGGYPYEQYF.

This sequence joins TRBV6-1 and TRBJ2-7; D gene uncertain. Germline V gene sequence: CDR1 MNHNS, CDR2 SASEGT. The CDR3 is 15 residues long. V lost 2 bases to trimming and J lost 3 bases, with 14 bases between them. The CDR3 here is CASSERQNPHYEQYF. CDR3 nucleotide sequence: TGTGCCAGCAGTGAAAGGCAGAATCCCCACTACGAGCAGTACTTC.

A remark on this clonotype: A much larger clone differs from this one at a single base, so this may be a read error. The chain joins TRBV15 to TRBJ1-5; no clear D. V dropped 3 bases and J dropped 3 bases, with 9 bases sitting between them. CDR3 size: 14 residues. The germline CDR1 and CDR2 sequences are LNHNV and YYDKDF (reference sequence). CDR3 loop: CATSSGQANQPQHF. CDR3 DNA sequence: TGTGCCACCAGCAGCGGGCAGGCCAATCAGCCCCAGCATTTT.

This clonotype was seen more than once but under ten times. The genes are TRBV11-2 and TRBJ2-7; 8 bases agree with TRBD1. V lost 3 bases, J lost 6 bases, and 10 bases stayed unmatched. The germline V gene encodes CDR1 SGHAT and CDR2 FQNNGV. The length of the CDR3 is 15 residues. CDR3: CASSFAQGASGEQYF. The CDR3 DNA reads as TGTGCCAGCAGCTTTGCGCAGGGGGCGAGCGGCGAGCAGTACTTC.

The table lists this clonotype with many counts. The chain couples TRBV7-2 to TRBJ1-5; D not certain. The CDR3 loop spans 13 amino acids. Germline assignment: CDR1 SGHTA and CDR2 FQGNSA. Trimming pared 2 bases from V and 7 bases from J, leaving 9 bases between. For the CDR3, the DNA is TGTGCCAGCAGCTTAAATTTAGGCCAGCCCCAGCATTTT. Amino acid sequence: CASSLNLGQPQHF.